This T cell receptor (beta chain) appears in the sequencing data of a study of read filtering for tumor transcriptome and immune sequencing. Findings and limits, study-wide: Dropping single-read clonotypes raised IR-seq and RNA-seq shared-clonotype correlation.

Molecular barcoded adaptors covering alpha/delta and beta/gamma chains were used on roughly 370 ng RNA. TCRdb processed the reads anew with MiXCR; each CDR3 protein has one entry. The data show about 57,000 distinct CDR3 sequences, around 14% seen once. There are many counts of this clonotype. What it binds is unknown. Germline V gene sequence: CDR1 DFQATT, CDR2 SNEGSKA (reference sequence). V was clipped by 6 bases and J by 1 base; unmatched bases: 5. CDR3 length: 13 residues. The sample taken for sequencing was a population of CD138-negative cells sorted from bone marrow. The chain is built from TRBV20-1 and TRBJ2-5; 7 bases map to TRBD1. The receptor was derived from a donor aged 40 or older with multiple myeloma. CDR3 protein: CSARQGPQETQYF. The CDR3 DNA follows: TGCAGTGCACGACAGGGTCCCCAAGAGACCCAGTACTTC.